Given below is one TCR beta chain in context. As yet, its antigen is unknown. The data are from a study of early stage breast cancer tumors. Study-wide context: Seven to nine ER+/PR+/HER2- tumors were invasive ductal; a few were invasive lobular.

Sequenced by immunoSEQ multiplex PCR; TCRdb stores in-frame clones only, minus some. The table lists about 51,000 clones, over 75% of them singletons. Study outcomes and limitations: Tumors had roughly 2.4-fold higher T cell density and higher clonality than adjacent normal breast tissue.

V lost 4 bases and J lost 3; bases outside the gene matches: 4. Per the germline V gene, CDR1 is LGHNA and CDR2 is YNFKEQ. The CDR3 covers 15 residues. This sequence was found in a person aged 40-50 years with breast cancer. The chain is built from TRBV4-2 and TRBJ2-1; the match to TRBD2 covers 9 bases. The specimen was blood. This chain's CDR3 is CASSPTTSGYNEQFF. The CDR3 region has the DNA TGTGCCAGCAGCCCGACGACTAGCGGCTACAATGAGCAGTTCTTC.